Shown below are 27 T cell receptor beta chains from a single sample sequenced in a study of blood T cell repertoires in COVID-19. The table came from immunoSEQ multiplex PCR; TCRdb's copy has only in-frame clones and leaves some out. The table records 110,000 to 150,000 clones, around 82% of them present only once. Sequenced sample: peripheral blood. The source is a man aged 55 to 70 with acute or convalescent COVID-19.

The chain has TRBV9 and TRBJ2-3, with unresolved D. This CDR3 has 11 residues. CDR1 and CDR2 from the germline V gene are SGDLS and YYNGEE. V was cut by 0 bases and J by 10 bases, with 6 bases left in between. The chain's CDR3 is CASSVVGPQYF. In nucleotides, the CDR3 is TGTGCCAGCAGCGTAGTTGGGCCGCAGTATTTT.

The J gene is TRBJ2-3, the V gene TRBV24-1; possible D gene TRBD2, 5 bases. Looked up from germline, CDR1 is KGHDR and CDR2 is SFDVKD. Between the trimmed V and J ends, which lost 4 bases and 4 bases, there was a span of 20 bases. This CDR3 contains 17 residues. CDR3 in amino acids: CATSDNPDLGLADTQYF. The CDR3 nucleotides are TGTGCCACCAGTGACAACCCGGACTTGGGGTTGGCAGATACGCAGTATTTT.

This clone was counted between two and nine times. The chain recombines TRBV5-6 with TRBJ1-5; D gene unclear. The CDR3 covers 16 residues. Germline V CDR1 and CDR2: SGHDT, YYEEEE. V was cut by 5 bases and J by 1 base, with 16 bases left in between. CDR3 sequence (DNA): TGTGCCAGCAGTCTAGGCCCGGGGATGAGCAATCAGCCCCAGCATTTT. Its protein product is CASSLGPGMSNQPQHF.

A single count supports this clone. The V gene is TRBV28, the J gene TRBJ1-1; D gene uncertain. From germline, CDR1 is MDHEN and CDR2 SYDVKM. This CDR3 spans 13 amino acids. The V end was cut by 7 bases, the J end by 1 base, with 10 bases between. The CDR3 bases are TGTGCCAGCACCCCGGCGGAGAACACTGAAGCTTTCTTT. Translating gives CASTPAENTEAFF.

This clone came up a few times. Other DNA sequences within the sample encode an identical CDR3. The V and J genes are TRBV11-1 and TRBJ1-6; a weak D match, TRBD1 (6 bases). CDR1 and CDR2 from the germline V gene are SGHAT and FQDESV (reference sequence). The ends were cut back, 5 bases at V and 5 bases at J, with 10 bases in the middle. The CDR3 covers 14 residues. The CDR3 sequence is CASSRTGNNSPLHF. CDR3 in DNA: TGTGCCAGCAGCCGAACAGGGAATAATTCACCCCTCCACTTT.

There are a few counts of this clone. The CDR3 loop is CASSPLMMGANTEAFF. DNA for the CDR3: TGTGCCAGCAGCCCCCTTATGATGGGAGCGAACACTGAAGCTTTCTTT. The chain uses TRBV3-1 (or the pseudogene TRBV3-2) and TRBJ1-1; D unclear. Trimming left V 4 bases short and J 1 base short, with 16 bases between. Germline loops: CDR1 LGHDT, CDR2 YNNKEL (reference sequence). CDR3 length equals 16 residues.

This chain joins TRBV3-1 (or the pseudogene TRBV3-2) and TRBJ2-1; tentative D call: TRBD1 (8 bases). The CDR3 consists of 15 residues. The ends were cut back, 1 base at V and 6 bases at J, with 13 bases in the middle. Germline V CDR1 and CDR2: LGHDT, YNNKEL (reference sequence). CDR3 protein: CASSQVHRGGNEQFF. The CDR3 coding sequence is TGTGCCAGCAGCCAAGTCCACAGGGGGGGCAATGAGCAGTTCTTC.

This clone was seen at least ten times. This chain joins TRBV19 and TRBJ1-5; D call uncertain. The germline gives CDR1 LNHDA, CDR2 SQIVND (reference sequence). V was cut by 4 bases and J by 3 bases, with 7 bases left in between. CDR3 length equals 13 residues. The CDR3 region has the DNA TGTGCCAGTAGTAGCCAGAACAATCAGCCCCAGCATTTT. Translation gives CASSSQNNQPQHF.

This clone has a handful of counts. CDR3 in amino acids: CASSTSVRFYEQYF. CDR3 nucleotide sequence: TGTGCCAGTAGTACCTCCGTCAGGTTCTACGAGCAGTACTTC. The V gene is TRBV19, the J gene TRBJ2-7; D uncertain. The V end lost 4 bases, the J end lost 3 bases, and 13 bases lay between the germline ends. The CDR3 is 14 amino acids. Per germline, CDR1 LNHDA and CDR2 SQIVND (reference sequence).

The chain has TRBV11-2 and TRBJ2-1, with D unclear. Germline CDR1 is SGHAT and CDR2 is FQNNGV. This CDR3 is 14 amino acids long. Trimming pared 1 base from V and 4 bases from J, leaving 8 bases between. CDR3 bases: TGTGCCAGCAGCTTAGCGCAGGTTTACAATGAGCAGTTCTTC. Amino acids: CASSLAQVYNEQFF.

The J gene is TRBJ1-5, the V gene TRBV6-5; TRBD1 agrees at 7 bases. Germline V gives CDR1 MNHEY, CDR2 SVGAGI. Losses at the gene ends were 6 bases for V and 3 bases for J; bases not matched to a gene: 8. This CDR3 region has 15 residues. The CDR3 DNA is TGTGCCAGCAGGCCGGGACAGATCCCCAATCAGCCCCAGCATTTT. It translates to CASRPGQIPNQPQHF.

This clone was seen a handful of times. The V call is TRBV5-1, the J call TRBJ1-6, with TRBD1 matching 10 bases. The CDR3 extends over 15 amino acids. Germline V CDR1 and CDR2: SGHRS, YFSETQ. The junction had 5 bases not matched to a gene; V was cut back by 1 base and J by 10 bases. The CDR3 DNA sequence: TGCGCCAGCAGCTTGCCCGGGACAGGGGTCTCACCCCTCCACTTT. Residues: CASSLPGTGVSPLHF.

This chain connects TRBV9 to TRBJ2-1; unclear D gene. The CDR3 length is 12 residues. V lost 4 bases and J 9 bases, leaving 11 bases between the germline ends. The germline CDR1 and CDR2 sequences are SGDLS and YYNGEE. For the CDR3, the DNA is TGTGCCAGCAGCCCCCAAACCGGTGAGCAGTTCTTC. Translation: CASSPQTGEQFF.

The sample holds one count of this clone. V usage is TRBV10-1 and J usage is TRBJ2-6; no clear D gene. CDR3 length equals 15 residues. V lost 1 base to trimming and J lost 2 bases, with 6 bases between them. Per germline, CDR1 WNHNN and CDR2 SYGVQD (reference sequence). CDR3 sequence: CASSEFKTGANVLTF. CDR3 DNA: TGCGCCAGCAGTGAGTTCAAAACTGGGGCCAACGTCCTGACTTTC.

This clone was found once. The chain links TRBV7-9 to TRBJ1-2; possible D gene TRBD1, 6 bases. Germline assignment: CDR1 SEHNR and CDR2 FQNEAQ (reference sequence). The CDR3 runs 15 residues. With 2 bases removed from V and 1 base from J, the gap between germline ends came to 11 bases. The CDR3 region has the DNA TGTGCCAGCAGCTTACAGGGGCGAATTAACTATGGCTACACCTTC. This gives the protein CASSLQGRINYGYTF.

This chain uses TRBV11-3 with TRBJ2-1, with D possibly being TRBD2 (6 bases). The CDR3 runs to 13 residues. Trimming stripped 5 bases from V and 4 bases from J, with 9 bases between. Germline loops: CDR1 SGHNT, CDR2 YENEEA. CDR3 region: CASSPGLYNEQFF. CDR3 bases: TGTGCCAGCAGCCCGGGACTTTACAATGAGCAGTTCTTC.

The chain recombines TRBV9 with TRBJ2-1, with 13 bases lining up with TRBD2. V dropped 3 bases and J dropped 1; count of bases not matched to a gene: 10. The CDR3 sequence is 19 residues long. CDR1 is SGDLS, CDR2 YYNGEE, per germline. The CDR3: CASSAVLAGGPRSYNEQFF. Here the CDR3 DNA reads TGTGCCAGCAGCGCAGTACTAGCGGGAGGGCCGAGGTCCTACAATGAGCAGTTCTTC. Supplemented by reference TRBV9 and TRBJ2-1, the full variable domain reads DSGVTQTPKHLITATGQRVTLRCSPRSGDLSVYWYQQSLDQGLQFLIQYYNGEERAKGNILERFSAQQFPDLHSELNLSSLELGDSALYFCASSAVLAGGPRSYNEQFFGPGTRLTVL.

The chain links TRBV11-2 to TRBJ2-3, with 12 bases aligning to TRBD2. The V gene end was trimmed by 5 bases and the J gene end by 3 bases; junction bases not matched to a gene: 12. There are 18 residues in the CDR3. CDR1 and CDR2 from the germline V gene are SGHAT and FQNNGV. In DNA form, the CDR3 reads TGTGCCAGCAGCGGAGGGGGAACCGGGACTAGCGGGACAGATACGCAGTATTTT. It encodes CASSGGGTGTSGTDTQYF.

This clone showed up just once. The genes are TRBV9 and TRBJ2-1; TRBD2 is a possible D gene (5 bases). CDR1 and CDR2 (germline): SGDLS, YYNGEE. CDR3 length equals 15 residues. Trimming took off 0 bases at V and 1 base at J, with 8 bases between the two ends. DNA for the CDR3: TGTGCCAGCAGCGTAGTCGAGGGATCCTACAATGAGCAGTTCTTC. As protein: CASSVVEGSYNEQFF.

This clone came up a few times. The CDR3 sequence: CASRPSGDSNQPQHF. The CDR3 DNA reads TGTGCCAGCAGGCCGTCCGGGGATAGCAATCAGCCCCAGCATTTT. The rearrangement uses TRBV6-5 and TRBJ1-5; no definite D call. The germline V gene encodes CDR1 MNHEY and CDR2 SVGAGI. V was cut by 6 bases and J by 0 bases, with 12 bases left in between. The CDR3 runs 15 residues.

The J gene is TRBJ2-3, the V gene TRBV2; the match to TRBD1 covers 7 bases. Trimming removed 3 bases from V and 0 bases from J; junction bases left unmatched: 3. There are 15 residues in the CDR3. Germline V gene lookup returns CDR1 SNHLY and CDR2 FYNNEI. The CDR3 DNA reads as TGTGCCAGCAGTGAGACAGGGAAGAGCACAGATACGCAGTATTTT. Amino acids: CASSETGKSTDTQYF.

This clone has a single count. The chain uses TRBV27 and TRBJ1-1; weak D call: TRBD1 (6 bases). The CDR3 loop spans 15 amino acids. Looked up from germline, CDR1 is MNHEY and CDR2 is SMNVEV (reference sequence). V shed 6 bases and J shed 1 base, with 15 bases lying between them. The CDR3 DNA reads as TGTGCCAGCAGGACCGACAGGAGGTCGAACACTGAAGCTTTCTTT. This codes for CASRTDRRSNTEAFF.

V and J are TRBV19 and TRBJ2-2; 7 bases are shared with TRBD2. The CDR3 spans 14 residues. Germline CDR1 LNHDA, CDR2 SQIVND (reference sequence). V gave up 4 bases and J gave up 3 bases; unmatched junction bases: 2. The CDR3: CASSKLAHTGELFF. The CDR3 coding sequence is TGTGCCAGTAGTAAACTAGCGCACACCGGGGAGCTGTTTTTT.

In DNA, the CDR3 is TGTGCCAGCAGCACCGACAGGGGAGGCTACACCTTC. Encoded protein: CASSTDRGGYTF. The chain is built from TRBV5-4 and TRBJ1-2; 8 positions match TRBD1. J lost 8 bases, V lost 4 bases, and 4 bases had no gene match. Per germline, CDR1 SGHNT and CDR2 YYREEE (reference sequence). The CDR3 is 12 residues long.

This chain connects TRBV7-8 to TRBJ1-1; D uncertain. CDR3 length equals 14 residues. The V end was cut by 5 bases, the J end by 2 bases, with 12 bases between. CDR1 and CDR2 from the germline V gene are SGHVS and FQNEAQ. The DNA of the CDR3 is TGTGCCAGCAGCCGTGAGGCCCTTAACACTGAAGCTTTCTTT. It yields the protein CASSREALNTEAFF.

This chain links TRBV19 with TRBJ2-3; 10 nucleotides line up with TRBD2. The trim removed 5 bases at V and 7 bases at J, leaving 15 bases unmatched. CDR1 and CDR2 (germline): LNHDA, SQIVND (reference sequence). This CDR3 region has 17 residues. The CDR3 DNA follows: TGTGCCAGTAGTTCCCCGAACGCGGCTAGCGGGAGCAATACGCAGTATTTT. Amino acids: CASSSPNAASGSNTQYF.

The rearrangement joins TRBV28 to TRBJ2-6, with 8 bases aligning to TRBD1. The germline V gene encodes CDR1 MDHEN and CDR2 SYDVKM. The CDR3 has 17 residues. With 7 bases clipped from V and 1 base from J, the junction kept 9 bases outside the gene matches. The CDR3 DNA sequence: TGTGCCAGCAACAGACAGGGGCCTTTTTCTGGGGCCAACGTCCTGACTTTC. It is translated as CASNRQGPFSGANVLTF.